This TCR beta chain was recovered during a study of T cell responses to AZD1222 COVID-19 vaccine. This clone was seen only once. The assay was immunoSEQ multiplex PCR, and TCRdb's table has in-frame clones only and misses some. The sample has about 110,000 clones; about nine tenths are singletons. The CDR3 is 12 residues long. Germline CDR1 LNHDA, CDR2 SQIVND (reference sequence). V was clipped by 5 bases and J by 0 bases, with 4 bases between them. The sequence derives from an adult who received the AZD1222 COVID-19 vaccine. V is TRBV19 and J is TRBJ1-1; unclear D gene. The specimen was peripheral blood, collected 28 days after the second AZD1222 dose. CDR3 nucleotide sequence: TGTGCCAGTAGTCAGATGAACACTGAAGCTTTCTTT. This codes for CASSQMNTEAFF.